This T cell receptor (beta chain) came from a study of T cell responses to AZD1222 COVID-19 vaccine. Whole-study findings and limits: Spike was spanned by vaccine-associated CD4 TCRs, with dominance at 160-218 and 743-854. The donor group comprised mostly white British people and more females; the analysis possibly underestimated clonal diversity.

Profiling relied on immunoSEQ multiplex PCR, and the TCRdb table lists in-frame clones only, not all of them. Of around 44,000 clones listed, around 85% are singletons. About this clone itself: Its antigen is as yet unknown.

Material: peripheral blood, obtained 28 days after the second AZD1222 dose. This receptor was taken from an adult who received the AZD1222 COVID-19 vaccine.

The CDR3 nucleotides are TGTGCCAGCAGCTTAAATAGTGGAGGGCCCGACACCATATATTTT. Its protein product is CASSLNSGGPDTIYF. The chain couples TRBV7-9 to TRBJ1-3; D is unresolved. CDR3 length equals 15 residues. Trimming cost V 2 bases and J 8 bases, with 16 bases left between them. CDR1 is SEHNR, CDR2 FQNEAQ, per germline (reference sequence).